This note documents a single T cell receptor (beta chain) sequence. The ends were cut back, 4 bases at V and 2 bases at J, with 9 bases in the middle. The germline V gene has CDR1 SGHDT and CDR2 YYEEEE. The CDR3 covers 13 residues. The data were obtained in a study of blood T cell repertoires in COVID-19. Study information: Sources were T cells, B-cell-depleted T cells, or PBMCs; the material itself was cDNA or gDNA.

Per the original data handling: Amplified reference gene primers provided the basis for estimating nucleated cell counts. Assay: immunoSEQ multiplex PCR; the TCRdb copy retains only in-frame clones and omits some. The DNA was the basis for D and trimming; V, J and clone size are from that table. The sample comprises some 210,000 clones, just over 90% of which are singletons, and approximately 1.2% rests with the top ten. The TCR comes from a man aged 25-45 years with acute or convalescent COVID-19. Sequencing was carried out using peripheral blood. The chain employs TRBV5-6 and TRBJ1-2; D is ambiguous. The CDR3 nucleotides read TGTGCCAGCAGCGGGGAGAACAACTATGGCTACACCTTC. Encoded protein: CASSGENNYGYTF.